This T cell receptor beta chain was captured in a study of technical replicates of blood from a few donors. V lost 1 base to trimming and J lost 8 bases; unmatched junction nucleotides: 10. The germline V gene has CDR1 LGHNT and CDR2 FRNRAP. The length of the CDR3 is 17 residues. Sequenced by immunoSEQ multiplex PCR; TCRdb stores in-frame clones only, minus some. This sample yields nearly 95,000 clones, of which almost 97% are seen a single time; about 0.38% belongs to the top ten. The TCR originated in a human donor in good health. The genes are TRBV12-5 and TRBJ2-1; 11 nucleotides match TRBD2. The sequenced sample was T cells isolated from PBMCs. The CDR3 spells CASGLALLAGDSDEQFF. In DNA form, the CDR3 reads TGTGCTAGTGGTTTGGCCTTACTAGCGGGAGATAGCGATGAGCAGTTCTTC.